Listed below are T cell receptor beta chains from one sample, sequenced in a study of blood T cell repertoires in COVID-19. Data came from immunoSEQ multiplex PCR; TCRdb stores just in-frame clones and leaves some out. The sample carries roughly 250,000 clones, 88% recorded once. Sequenced: PBMCs or T cells enriched from blood (not recorded which). These receptors were collected from a woman aged 50 to 60 who had recovered from COVID-19. The CDR3 runs from the conserved cysteine through the conserved F or W. The D gene is left open where the match is weak. Clone size is given for some rows only: seen once, a few or many times, or a class if the clone is expanded.

abundance	d_gene	v_gene	j_gene	CDR3nt	CDR3aa
NA	TRBD2	TRBV14	TRBJ2-1	TGTGCCAGCAGCCAAAGAAGCGGGAGCTACAATGAGCAGTTCTTC	CASSQRSGSYNEQFF
NA	TRBD1	TRBV6-6	TRBJ1-2	TGTGCCAGCAGCCGGGACAGCTTTGGCTATGGCTACACCTTC	CASSRDSFGYGYTF
NA	NA	TRBV3-1/TRBV3-2	TRBJ2-5	TGTGCCAGCAGCCAGAAGGCCAGCGGATCCCAAGAGACCCAGTACTTC	CASSQKASGSQETQYF
NA	TRBD2	TRBV7-2	TRBJ2-1	TGTGCCAGTAGGACGGGACTAGGTGTCAATGAGCAGTTCTTC	CASRTGLGVNEQFF
NA	NA	TRBV5-6	TRBJ1-2	TGTGCCAGCAGCTTGAGGAGCTCCCATGGCTACACCTTC	CASSLRSSHGYTF
NA	TRBD1	TRBV15	TRBJ2-2	TGTGCCACCAGAAACCGTCAGGGGGAGTCCGGGGAGCTGTTTTTT	CATRNRQGESGELFF
NA	TRBD2	TRBV3-1/TRBV3-2	TRBJ2-3	TGTGCCAGCAGCTCCCGTAGCGGGTTTAGCACAGATACGCAGTATTTT	CASSSRSGFSTDTQYF
NA	NA	TRBV4-3	TRBJ1-3	TGCGCCAGCAGCGGGGGCCTCACTGGAAACACCATATATTTT	CASSGGLTGNTIYF
once	TRBD1	TRBV7-8	TRBJ1-2	TGTGCCAGCAGCCAGGGACAGGGTTCCTACACCTTC	CASSQGQGSYTF
NA	TRBD1	TRBV28	TRBJ2-7	TGTGCCAGCAGCCCCGGGACAGGGGGATCCTACGAGCAGTACTTC	CASSPGTGGSYEQYF
few	NA	TRBV18	TRBJ2-6	TGTGCCAGCTCCCCTAGCGTCTCTGGGGCCAACGTCCTGACTTTC	CASSPSVSGANVLTF
NA	NA	TRBV6-5	TRBJ1-4	TGTGCCAGCAGTTACACCCGACAGTTTAATGAAAAACTGTTTTTT	CASSYTRQFNEKLFF
once	NA	TRBV7-2	TRBJ1-6	TGTGCCAGCAGCTTAGCGCTGCGACACGGTTCACCCCTCCACTTT	CASSLALRHGSPLHF
NA	TRBD1	TRBV19	TRBJ1-2	TGTGCCAGTAGCGAAGAGCCCGGGACAGGGATTGGTGGCTACACCTTC	CASSEEPGTGIGGYTF
once	NA	TRBV28	TRBJ1-5	TGTGCCAGCAGTTCTCCCCAGCCCCAGCATTTT	CASSSPQPQHF
NA	TRBD2	TRBV6-5	TRBJ2-7	TGTGCCAGCAGGCTAGCGGGAAGCTCCTACGAGCAGTACTTC	CASRLAGSSYEQYF
few	TRBD2	TRBV2	TRBJ2-1	TGTGCCAGCAGTGAAGTAGCGGGGTACAATGAGCAGTTCTTC	CASSEVAGYNEQFF
NA	NA	TRBV6-5	TRBJ1-2	TGTGCCAGCAAAGTGGGAGGCCATGGCTACACCTTC	CASKVGGHGYTF
NA	NA	TRBV2	TRBJ1-2	TGTGCCAGCAGGAGCTACAGGGAGGGCTACACCTTC	CASRSYREGYTF
NA	TRBD1	TRBV2	TRBJ1-2	TGTGCCAGCAGTTCAGGGGGATATGGCTACACCTTC	CASSSGGYGYTF